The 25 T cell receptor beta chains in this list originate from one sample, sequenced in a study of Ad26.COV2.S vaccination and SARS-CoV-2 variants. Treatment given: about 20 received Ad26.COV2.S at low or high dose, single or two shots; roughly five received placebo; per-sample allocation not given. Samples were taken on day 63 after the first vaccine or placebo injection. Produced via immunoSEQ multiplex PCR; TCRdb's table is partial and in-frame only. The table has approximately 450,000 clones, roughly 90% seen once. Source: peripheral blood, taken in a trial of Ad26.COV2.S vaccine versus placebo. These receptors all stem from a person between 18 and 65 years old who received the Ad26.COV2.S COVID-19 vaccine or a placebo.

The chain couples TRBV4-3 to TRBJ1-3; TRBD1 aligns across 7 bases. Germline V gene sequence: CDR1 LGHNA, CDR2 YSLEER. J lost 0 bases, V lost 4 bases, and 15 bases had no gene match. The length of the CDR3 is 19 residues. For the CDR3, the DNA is TGCGCCAGCAGCCGGACAGGCCTTGGGGGCTTAATCTCTGGAAACACCATATATTTT. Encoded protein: CASSRTGLGGLISGNTIYF.

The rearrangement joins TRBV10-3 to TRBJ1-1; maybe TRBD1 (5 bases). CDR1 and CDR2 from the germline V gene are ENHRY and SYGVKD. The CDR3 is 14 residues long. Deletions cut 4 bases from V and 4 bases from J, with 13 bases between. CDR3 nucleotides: TGTGCCATCAGTGTATTAGGGACCGGCACTGAAGCTTTCTTT. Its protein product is CAISVLGTGTEAFF.

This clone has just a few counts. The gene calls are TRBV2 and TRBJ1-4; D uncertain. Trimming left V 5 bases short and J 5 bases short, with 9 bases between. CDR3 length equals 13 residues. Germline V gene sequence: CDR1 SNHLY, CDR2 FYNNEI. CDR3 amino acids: CASSLQPNEKLFF. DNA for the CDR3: TGTGCCAGCAGTTTACAGCCAAATGAAAAACTGTTTTTT.

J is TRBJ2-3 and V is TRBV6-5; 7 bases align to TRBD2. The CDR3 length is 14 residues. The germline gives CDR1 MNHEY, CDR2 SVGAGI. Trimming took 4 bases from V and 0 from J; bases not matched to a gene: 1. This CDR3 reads CASSSGGSTDTQYF. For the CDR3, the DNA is TGTGCCAGCAGTTCCGGGGGGAGCACAGATACGCAGTATTTT.

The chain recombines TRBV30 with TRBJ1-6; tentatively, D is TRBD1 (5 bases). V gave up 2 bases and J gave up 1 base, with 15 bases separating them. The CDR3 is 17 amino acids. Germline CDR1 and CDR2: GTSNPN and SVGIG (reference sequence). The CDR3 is CAWSSLQGPSYNSPLHF. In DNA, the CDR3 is TGTGCCTGGAGTTCTCTTCAGGGACCGTCCTATAATTCACCCCTCCACTTT. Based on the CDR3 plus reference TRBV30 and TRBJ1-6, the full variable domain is SQTIHQWPATLVQPVGSPLSLECTVEGTSNPNLYWYRQAAGRGLQLLFYSVGIGQISSEVPQNLSASRPQDRQFILSSKKLLLSDSGFYLCAWSSLQGPSYNSPLHFGNGTRLTVT.

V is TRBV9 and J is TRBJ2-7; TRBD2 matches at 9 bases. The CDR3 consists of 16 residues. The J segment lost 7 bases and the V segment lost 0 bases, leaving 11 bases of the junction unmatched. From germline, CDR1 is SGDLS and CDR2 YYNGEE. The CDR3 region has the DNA TGTGCCAGCAGCGTAGGTCCGTCTAGCGGGACCCAGGAGCAGTACTTC. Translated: CASSVGPSSGTQEQYF. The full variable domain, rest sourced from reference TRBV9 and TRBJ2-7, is DSGVTQTPKHLITATGQRVTLRCSPRSGDLSVYWYQQSLDQGLQFLIQYYNGEERAKGNILERFSAQQFPDLHSELNLSSLELGDSALYFCASSVGPSSGTQEQYFGPGTRLTVT.

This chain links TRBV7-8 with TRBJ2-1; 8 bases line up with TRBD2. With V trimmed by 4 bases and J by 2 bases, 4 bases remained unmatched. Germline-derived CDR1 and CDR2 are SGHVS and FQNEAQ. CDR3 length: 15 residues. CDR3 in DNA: TGTGCCAGCAGCTCCCGGGAGGGCCCCTACAATGAGCAGTTCTTC. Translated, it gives CASSSREGPYNEQFF.

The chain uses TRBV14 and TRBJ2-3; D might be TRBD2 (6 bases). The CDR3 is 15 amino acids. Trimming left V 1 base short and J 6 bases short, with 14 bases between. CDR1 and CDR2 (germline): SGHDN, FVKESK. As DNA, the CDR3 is TGTGCCAGCAGCCAAGTAACTAGCATTTCGGATACGCAGTATTTT. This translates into CASSQVTSISDTQYF. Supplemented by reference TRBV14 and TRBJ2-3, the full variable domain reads EAGVTQFPSHSVIEKGQTVTLRCDPISGHDNLYWYRRVMGKEIKFLLHFVKESKQDESGMPNNRFLAERTGGTYSTLKVQPAELEDSGVYFCASSQVTSISDTQYFGPGTRLTVL.

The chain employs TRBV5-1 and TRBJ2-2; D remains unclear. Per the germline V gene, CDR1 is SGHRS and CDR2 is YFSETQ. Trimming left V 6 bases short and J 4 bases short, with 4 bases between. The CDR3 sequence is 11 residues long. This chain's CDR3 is CASKGTGELFF. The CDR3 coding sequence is TGCGCCAGCAAGGGCACCGGGGAGCTGTTTTTT.

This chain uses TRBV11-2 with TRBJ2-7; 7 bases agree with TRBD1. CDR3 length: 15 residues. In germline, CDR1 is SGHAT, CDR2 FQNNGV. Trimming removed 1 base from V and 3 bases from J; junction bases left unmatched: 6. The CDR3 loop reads CASSLGAGGVYEQYF. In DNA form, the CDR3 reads TGTGCCAGCAGCTTAGGGGCAGGGGGAGTCTACGAGCAGTACTTC.

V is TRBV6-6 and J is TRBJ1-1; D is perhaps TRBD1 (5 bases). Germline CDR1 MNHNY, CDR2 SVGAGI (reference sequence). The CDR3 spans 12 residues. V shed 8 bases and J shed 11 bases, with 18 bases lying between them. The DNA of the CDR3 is TGTGCCAGCTCTTCGACTTCGGGGGGGGCTTTCTTT. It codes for CASSSTSGGAFF.

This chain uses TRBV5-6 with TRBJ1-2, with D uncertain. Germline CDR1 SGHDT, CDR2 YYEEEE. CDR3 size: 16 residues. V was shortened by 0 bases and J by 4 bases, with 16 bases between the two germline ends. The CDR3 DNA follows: TGTGCCAGCAGCTTGGTGTGGACCAGGAATGGCTATGGCTACACCTTC. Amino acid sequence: CASSLVWTRNGYGYTF.

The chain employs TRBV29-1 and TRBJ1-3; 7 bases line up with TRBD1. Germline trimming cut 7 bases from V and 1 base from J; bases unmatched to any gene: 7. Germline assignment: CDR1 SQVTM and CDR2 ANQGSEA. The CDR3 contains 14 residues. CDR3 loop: CSARDRSSGNTIYF. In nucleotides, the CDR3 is TGCAGCGCTCGGGACAGATCGTCTGGAAACACCATATATTTT. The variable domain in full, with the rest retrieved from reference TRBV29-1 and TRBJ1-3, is SAVISQKPSRDICQRGTSLTIQCQVDSQVTMMFWYRQQPGQSLTLIATANQGSEATYESGFVIDKFPISRPNLTFSTLTVSNMSPEDSSIYLCSARDRSSGNTIYFGEGSWLTVV.

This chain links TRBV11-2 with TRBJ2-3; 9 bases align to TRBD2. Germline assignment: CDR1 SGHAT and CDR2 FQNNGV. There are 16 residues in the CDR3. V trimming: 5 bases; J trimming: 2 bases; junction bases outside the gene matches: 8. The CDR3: CASSTLAGAFTDTQYF. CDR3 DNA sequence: TGTGCCAGCAGCACACTAGCGGGCGCTTTCACAGATACGCAGTATTTT.

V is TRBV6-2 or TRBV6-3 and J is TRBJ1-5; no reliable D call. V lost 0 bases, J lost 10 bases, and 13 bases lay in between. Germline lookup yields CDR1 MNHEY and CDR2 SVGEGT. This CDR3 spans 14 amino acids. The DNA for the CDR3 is TGTGCCAGCAGTTACTCTCCGTTCGAGGGTCCCCAGCATTTT. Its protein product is CASSYSPFEGPQHF.

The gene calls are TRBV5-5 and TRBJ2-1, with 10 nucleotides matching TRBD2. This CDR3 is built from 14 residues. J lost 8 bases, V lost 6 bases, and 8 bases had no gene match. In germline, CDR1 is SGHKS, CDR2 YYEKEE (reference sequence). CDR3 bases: TGTGCCAGCAAGGAACTAGCGGGACTCGATGAGCAGTTCTTC. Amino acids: CASKELAGLDEQFF.

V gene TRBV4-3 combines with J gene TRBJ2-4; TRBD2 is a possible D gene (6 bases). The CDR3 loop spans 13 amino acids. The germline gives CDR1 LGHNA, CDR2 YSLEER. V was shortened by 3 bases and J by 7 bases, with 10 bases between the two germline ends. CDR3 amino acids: CASSQDRGNIQYF. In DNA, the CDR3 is TGCGCCAGCAGCCAGGACCGGGGGAACATTCAGTACTTC.

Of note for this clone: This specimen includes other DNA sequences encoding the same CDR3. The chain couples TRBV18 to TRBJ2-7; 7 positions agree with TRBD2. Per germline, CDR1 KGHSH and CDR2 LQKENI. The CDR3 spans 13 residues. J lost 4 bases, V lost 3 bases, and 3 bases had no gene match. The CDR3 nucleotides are TGTGCCAGCTCACCGGGACTAACATACGAGCAGTACTTC. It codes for CASSPGLTYEQYF.

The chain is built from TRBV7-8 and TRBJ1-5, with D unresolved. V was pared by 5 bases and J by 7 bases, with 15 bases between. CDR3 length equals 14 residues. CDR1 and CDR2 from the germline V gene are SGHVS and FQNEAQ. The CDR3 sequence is CASSPLRVGQPQHF. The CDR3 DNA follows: TGTGCCAGCAGCCCCCTGAGGGTTGGGCAGCCCCAGCATTTT.

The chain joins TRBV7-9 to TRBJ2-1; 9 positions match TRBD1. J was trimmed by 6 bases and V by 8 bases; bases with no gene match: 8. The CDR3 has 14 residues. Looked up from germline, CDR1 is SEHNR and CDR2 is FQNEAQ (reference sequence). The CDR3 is CASQVQGARNEQFF. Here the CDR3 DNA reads TGTGCCAGCCAAGTACAGGGGGCGCGCAATGAGCAGTTCTTC.

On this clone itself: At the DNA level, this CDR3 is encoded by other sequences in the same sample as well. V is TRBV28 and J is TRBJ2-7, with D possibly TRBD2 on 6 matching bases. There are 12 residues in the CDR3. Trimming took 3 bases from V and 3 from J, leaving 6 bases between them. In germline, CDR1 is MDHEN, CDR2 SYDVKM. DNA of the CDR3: TGTGCCAGCAGTTTGGGGGGCTACGAGCAGTACTTC. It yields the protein CASSLGGYEQYF.

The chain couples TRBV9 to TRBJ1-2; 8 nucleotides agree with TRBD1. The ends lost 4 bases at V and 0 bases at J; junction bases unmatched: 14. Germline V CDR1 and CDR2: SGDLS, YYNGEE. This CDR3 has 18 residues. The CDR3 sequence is CASSSDPHRQGPNYGYTF. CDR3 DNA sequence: TGTGCCAGCAGCTCCGACCCCCATAGACAGGGGCCTAACTATGGCTACACCTTC.

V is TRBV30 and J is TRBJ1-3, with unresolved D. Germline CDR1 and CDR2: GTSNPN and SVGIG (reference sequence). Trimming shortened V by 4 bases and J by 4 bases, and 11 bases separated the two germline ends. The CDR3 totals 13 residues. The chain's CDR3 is CAWNMHGGNTIYF. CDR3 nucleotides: TGTGCCTGGAATATGCATGGCGGAAACACCATATATTTT.

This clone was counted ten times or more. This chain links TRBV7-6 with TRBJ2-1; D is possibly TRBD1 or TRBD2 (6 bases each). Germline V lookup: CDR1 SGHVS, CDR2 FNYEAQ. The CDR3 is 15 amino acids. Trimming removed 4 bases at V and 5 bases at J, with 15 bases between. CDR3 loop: CASSSGGAQHNEQFF. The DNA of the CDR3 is TGTGCCAGCAGCTCCGGGGGCGCCCAACACAATGAGCAGTTCTTC.

The CDR3 region is CASSLGGLETQYF. The CDR3 region has the DNA TGTGCCAGCAGTTTAGGTGGTTTGGAGACCCAGTACTTC. J is TRBJ2-5 and V is TRBV27; D remains unclear. CDR1 and CDR2 (germline): MNHEY, SMNVEV (reference sequence). This CDR3 is 13 amino acids long. Trimming stripped 2 bases from V and 5 bases from J, with 9 bases between.